The 17 T cell receptor beta chains below all came from one sample that was sequenced in a study of beta chain features in type 1 diabetes. Study outcomes and limitations: A moderate, significant TCRB CDR3 shortening appeared in type 1 diabetes across four CD4+ subsets.

Antigens for these TCRs are unknown. As every portion of the isolated RNA was reverse transcribed, the sequencing read expressed TCRB transcripts. Libraries were prepared by immunoSEQ multiplex PCR; TCRdb keeps only in-frame clonotypes and omits some of them. Of a few hundred thousand clones in the sample, roughly 12% are singletons; the top ten hold 0.0095% to 0.012%. Sequencing was performed on naive CD4+ T cells from blood. Receptors were obtained from a woman between 18 and 29 years old with type 1 diabetes.

In its sample, this clone was seen a few times. The chain uses TRBV2 and TRBJ2-1; 11 bases fit TRBD2. CDR3 length: 14 amino acids. The junction had 8 bases not matched to a gene; V was cut back by 10 bases and J by 6 bases. Looked up from germline, CDR1 is SNHLY and CDR2 is FYNNEI. CDR3 in DNA: TGTGCCACAAAGACTAGCGGGAATACCAATGAGCAGTTCTTC. Its translation: CATKTSGNTNEQFF. The full variable domain, completed using reference TRBV2 and TRBJ2-1, is EPEVTQTPSHQVTQMGQEVILRCVPISNHLYFYWYRQILGQKVEFLVSFYNNEISEKSEIFDDQFSVERPDGSNFTLKIRSTKLEDSAMYFCATKTSGNTNEQFFGPGTRLTVL.

Notes on this clone: Other nucleotide sequences in the sample specify the same CDR3. The chain links TRBV9 to TRBJ2-1, with TRBD2 matching over 9 bases. From germline, CDR1 is SGDLS and CDR2 YYNGEE. This CDR3 has 16 residues. V shed 0 bases, J shed 2 bases, and the junction held 3 bases outside the gene matches. The CDR3 here is CASSVGGGGAYNEQFF. As DNA, the CDR3 is TGTGCCAGCAGCGTAGGAGGCGGGGGGGCCTACAATGAGCAGTTCTTC.

The chain employs TRBV14 and TRBJ2-7; 7 bases fit TRBD1. Germline V gives CDR1 SGHDN, CDR2 FVKESK. This CDR3 is built from 16 residues. J was trimmed by 11 bases and V by 2 bases; bases with no gene match: 18. The CDR3 spells CASSQNTLTVGGFKYF. The CDR3 region has the DNA TGTGCCAGCAGCCAAAACACCTTGACTGTAGGGGGCTTCAAGTACTTC.

The V gene is TRBV19, the J gene TRBJ1-2; D uncertain. The germline V and J ends were trimmed by 7 bases and 8 bases, with 17 bases remaining between them. Germline V lookup: CDR1 LNHDA, CDR2 SQIVND (reference sequence). The CDR3 length is 13 residues. CDR3 in amino acids: CASTTQSLGGYTF. The CDR3 bases are TGTGCCAGTACTACTCAGTCCCTCGGGGGCTACACCTTC. The full variable domain, in which reference TRBV19 and TRBJ1-2 provide the parts outside the CDR3, is DGGITQSPKYLFRKEGQNVTLSCEQNLNHDAMYWYRQDPGQGLRLIYYSQIVNDFQKGDIAEGYSVSREKKESFPLTVTSAQKNPTAFYLCASTTQSLGGYTFGSGTRLTVV.

CDR3 DNA sequence: TGTGCCAGCTCACCACCCAGGGGCAATGAGCAGTTCTTC. It yields the protein CASSPPRGNEQFF. The chain couples TRBV18 to TRBJ2-1, with a tentative D call TRBD1 (6 bases). CDR1 KGHSH and CDR2 LQKENI come from the germline V gene. The germline V and J ends were trimmed by 0 bases and 6 bases, with 6 bases remaining between them. The CDR3 sequence is 13 residues long.

The rearrangement uses TRBV14 and TRBJ2-5; 8 nucleotides align to TRBD2. J lost 1 base, V lost 1 base, and 5 bases had no gene match. The CDR3 runs 16 residues. CDR1 and CDR2 (germline): SGHDN, FVKESK. This CDR3 reads CASSQAGGLLQETQYF. For the CDR3, the DNA is TGTGCCAGCAGCCAAGCGGGGGGGCTCCTCCAAGAGACCCAGTACTTC.

This clone was counted between two and nine times. The chain has TRBV30 and TRBJ1-1, with no clear D. The CDR3 length is 12 residues. V was pared by 3 bases and J by 3 bases, with 8 bases between. Germline V CDR1 and CDR2: GTSNPN, SVGIG (reference sequence). The CDR3: CAWRRLDTEAFF. CDR3 DNA: TGTGCCTGGAGGAGATTGGACACTGAAGCTTTCTTT.

In its sample, this clone was seen a few times. The rearrangement uses TRBV9 and TRBJ2-1; TRBD2 aligns across 7 bases. Looked up from germline, CDR1 is SGDLS and CDR2 is YYNGEE. V lost 0 bases to trimming and J lost 6 bases; unmatched junction nucleotides: 6. The CDR3 is made up of 15 amino acids. CDR3 residues: CASSVAGRALNEQFF. CDR3 nucleotides: TGTGCCAGCAGCGTAGCGGGGAGGGCCCTCAATGAGCAGTTCTTC.

This clone was seen a handful of times. The chain combines TRBV14 with TRBJ1-5; D is unresolved. The germline gives CDR1 SGHDN, CDR2 FVKESK. Trimming pared 1 base from V and 11 bases from J, leaving 12 bases between. The CDR3 is made up of 13 amino acids. The CDR3 bases are TGTGCCAGCAGCCAAGGTTCTGCAGAAGCCCAGCATTTT. Its translation is CASSQGSAEAQHF.

This clone was seen a handful of times. The V call is TRBV2, the J call TRBJ2-2, with D tentatively TRBD1 (5 bases). There are 15 residues in the CDR3. The ends were cut back, 2 bases at V and 2 bases at J, with 9 bases in the middle. Germline V gene sequence: CDR1 SNHLY, CDR2 FYNNEI. CDR3 residues: CASSERTRNTGELFF. The CDR3 nucleotides are TGTGCCAGCAGTGAAAGGACACGAAACACCGGGGAGCTGTTTTTT. The whole variable domain, filled in from reference TRBV2 and TRBJ2-2, reads EPEVTQTPSHQVTQMGQEVILRCVPISNHLYFYWYRQILGQKVEFLVSFYNNEISEKSEIFDDQFSVERPDGSNFTLKIRSTKLEDSAMYFCASSERTRNTGELFFGEGSRLTVL.

This chain connects TRBV6-1 to TRBJ2-1; weak D call: TRBD2 (9 bases). Trimming pared 2 bases from V and 8 bases from J, leaving 28 bases between. CDR3 size: 19 residues. In germline, CDR1 is MNHNS, CDR2 SASEGT. The CDR3 loop is CASSERGRGLAGRKDEQFF. CDR3 sequence (DNA): TGTGCCAGCAGTGAACGGGGCAGGGGGCTAGCGGGGAGGAAGGATGAGCAGTTCTTC.

V usage is TRBV18 and J usage is TRBJ2-7, with D unclear. The CDR3 consists of 12 residues. V lost 1 base and J 6 bases, leaving 7 bases between the germline ends. Looked up from germline, CDR1 is KGHSH and CDR2 is LQKENI. The CDR3 nucleotides are TGTGCCAGCTCACCACTGGGCAGCGAGCAGTACTTC. Translation gives CASSPLGSEQYF.

This clone has just a few counts. V is TRBV5-6 and J is TRBJ2-7, with 9 bases identical to TRBD2. Germline-derived CDR1 and CDR2 are SGHDT and YYEEEE. The CDR3 contains 15 residues. With 4 bases clipped from V and 2 bases from J, the junction kept 7 bases outside the gene matches. The chain's CDR3 is CASSPGLAPAYEQYF. In DNA, the CDR3 is TGTGCCAGCAGCCCGGGACTAGCCCCTGCCTACGAGCAGTACTTC.

The rearrangement links TRBV2 to TRBJ1-5, with D perhaps TRBD1 (5 bases). Per germline, CDR1 SNHLY and CDR2 FYNNEI. This CDR3 contains 13 residues. V was shortened by 4 bases and J by 3 bases, with 7 bases between the two germline ends. The CDR3 spells CASSGQNNQPQHF. CDR3 coding DNA: TGTGCCAGCAGTGGACAGAACAATCAGCCCCAGCATTTT.

The chain combines TRBV29-1 with TRBJ2-7; TRBD1 aligns across 10 bases. J was trimmed by 5 bases and V by 7 bases; bases with no gene match: 11. Germline V gene sequence: CDR1 SQVTM, CDR2 ANQGSEA. The CDR3 has 14 residues. The chain's CDR3 is CSARTGGSVNEQYF. In DNA, the CDR3 is TGCAGCGCCCGGACAGGGGGAAGTGTGAACGAGCAGTACTTC.

The chain employs TRBV19 and TRBJ2-5; 8 bases agree with TRBD1. The CDR3 loop spans 13 amino acids. J gave up 5 bases and V 8 bases, and 7 bases lay outside the gene matches. Germline CDR1 is LNHDA and CDR2 is SQIVND (reference sequence). CDR3 sequence (DNA): TGTGCCAGTTATCCGGACAGGGACGAGACCCAGTACTTC. It codes for CASYPDRDETQYF.

This clone has more than one count but fewer than ten. This chain connects TRBV2 to TRBJ2-2; D not resolved. The CDR3 runs 13 residues. Trimming removed 6 bases from V and 3 bases from J, with 8 bases in between. Per the germline V gene, CDR1 is SNHLY and CDR2 is FYNNEI. As DNA, the CDR3 is TGTGCCAGCAGAACAGAAGACACCGGGGAGCTGTTTTTT. Amino acid sequence: CASRTEDTGELFF.